This TCR beta chain was captured in a study of blood T cell repertoires in COVID-19. Study in general: T cells, B-cell-depleted T cells, or PBMCs provided the cDNA or gDNA that served as material.

Using immunoSEQ multiplex PCR, the repertoire was profiled, and TCRdb retains in-frame clones only, with some absent. The sample lists about 270,000 clones, under 95% occurring once. This CDR3 is 13 amino acids long. Germline V CDR1 and CDR2: MDHEN, SYDVKM. With 2 bases removed from V and 8 bases from J, the gap between germline ends came to 12 bases. This clone was seen once. This chain joins TRBV28 and TRBJ1-1; D unresolved. This TCR came from a man in his forties or fifties who had been exposed to COVID-19. The sample consisted of PBMCs or T cells enriched from blood (not recorded which). DNA of the CDR3: TGTGCCAGCAGTTTAGTGAGTGCCCCAGAAGCTTTCTTT. Its translation: CASSLVSAPEAFF.